These T cell receptor beta chains were read from a single sample in a study of cytomegalovirus exposure and HLA in healthy donors. Sequencing was performed with immunoSEQ multiplex PCR; in TCRdb, only in-frame clones are kept and a portion is missing. The table lists 70,000 to 95,000 clones, about four fifths of them singletons, with 1.5% to 2% in the top ten. The material sequenced was PBMCs. These TCRs come from a man aged 40-55 years in good health and CMV-seronegative. Each CDR3 is given with its conserved first and last residue. D genes are given only for firm matches. Clone sizes are given selectively: once, few, many, or a class where the clone is expanded.

j_gene,len,d_gene,v_gene,abundance,CDR3nt,CDR3aa
TRBJ1-1,13,.,TRBV5-1,.,TGCGCCAGCAGCTTCAGCGAGGACACTGAAGCTTTCTTT,CASSFSEDTEAFF
TRBJ2-3,13,.,TRBV7-3,.,TGTGCCAGCAGCTTAACGTACACAGATACGCAGTATTTT,CASSLTYTDTQYF
TRBJ2-7,17,TRBD2,TRBV27,.,TGTGCCAGCAGTTATCTTCCCCAGCGGGAACGGAACTACGAGCAGTACTTC,CASSYLPQRERNYEQYF
TRBJ2-5,15,TRBD2,TRBV28,.,TGTGCCAGCAGTGGTGCCGGGAGGGCCGAAGAGACCCAGTACTTC,CASSGAGRAEETQYF
TRBJ2-1,13,TRBD1,TRBV28,.,TGTGCCAGCCTAGACAGGGCTATTTTAGAGCAGTTCTTC,CASLDRAILEQFF
TRBJ2-7,14,.,TRBV19,.,TGTGCCAGTAGTATAGGAGCGCCGAGCTACGAGCAGTACTTC,CASSIGAPSYEQYF
TRBJ2-2,16,TRBD1,TRBV7-3,.,TGTGCCAGCAGCAGACCGTCAGGGGGCGCGAGCGGGGAGCTGTTTTTT,CASSRPSGGASGELFF
TRBJ1-2,14,.,TRBV19,.,TGTGCCAGTAGTATGGTGGCTACAGCGGTTGGCTACACCTTC,CASSMVATAVGYTF
TRBJ2-1,18,.,TRBV27,.,TGTGCCAGCAGTTTATATCGGACTAACGGCGGATCCTACAATGAGCAGTTCTTC,CASSLYRTNGGSYNEQFF
TRBJ2-7,13,.,TRBV5-6,.,TGTGCCAGCAGCAGACAGGGAGGCTACGAGCAGTACTTC,CASSRQGGYEQYF
TRBJ2-5,13,.,TRBV19,few,TGTGCCAGTAGTATAGGCCGTCGGGAGACCCAGTACTTC,CASSIGRRETQYF
TRBJ2-5,14,TRBD2,TRBV7-2,.,TGTGCCAGCAGCTTAGGGACTAGGGGAGAGACCCAGTACTTC,CASSLGTRGETQYF
TRBJ2-7,15,TRBD1,TRBV6-6,.,TGTGCCAGCAGTGGGACAGGTAGAAAAGCCTACGAGCAGTACTTC,CASSGTGRKAYEQYF
TRBJ2-1,16,.,TRBV15,few,TGTGCCACCAGCAGAGAGGGGGGTAGCGACTACAATGAGCAGTTCTTC,CATSREGGSDYNEQFF
TRBJ1-1,12,.,TRBV29-1,once,TGCAGCGTTTTACAGGCGAACACTGAAGCTTTCTTT,CSVLQANTEAFF
TRBJ2-7,13,TRBD1,TRBV5-1,.,TGCGCCAGCAGCCGGGGACAGGACTACGAGCAGTACTTC,CASSRGQDYEQYF
TRBJ1-2,15,.,TRBV30,few,TGTGCCTGGACCCGCCGACAGACGGGTAACTATGGCTACACCTTC,CAWTRRQTGNYGYTF
TRBJ2-7,15,.,TRBV27,few,TGTGCCAGCATTCCTAGGGGCGGGACTTACTACGAGCAGTACTTC,CASIPRGGTYYEQYF
TRBJ2-2,15,TRBD2,TRBV9,.,TGTGCCAGCAGCGTAAGCGGGAGAAGGACCGGGGAGCTGTTTTTT,CASSVSGRRTGELFF
TRBJ2-1,14,TRBD2,TRBV19,few,TGTGCCAGTAATTCAGCGGGAGAATACAATGAGCAGTTCTTC,CASNSAGEYNEQFF
TRBJ2-2,18,TRBD2,TRBV19,.,TGTGCCAGTAGGGAATCGGGACTAGCGGGAGGTGGTACCGGGGAGCTGTTTTTT,CASRESGLAGGGTGELFF
TRBJ2-1,18,TRBD2,TRBV11-3,.,TGTGCCAGCAGCTTAGTAGGTGAGAGCGGGGGGCTCTACAATGAGCAGTTCTTC,CASSLVGESGGLYNEQFF
TRBJ2-1,11,.,TRBV20-1,.,TGCAGTGCTAGAACATCCAATGAGCAGTTCTTC,CSARTSNEQFF
TRBJ2-7,11,TRBD2,TRBV7-6,.,TGTGCCAGCAGCCCGGGGGGCGAGCAGTACTTC,CASSPGGEQYF
TRBJ1-1,13,.,TRBV6-5,.,TGTGCCAGCGAGGGGGTTTTAAACACTGAAGCTTTCTTT,CASEGVLNTEAFF
TRBJ1-6,13,TRBD1,TRBV12-5,.,TGTGCTAGTGGTTTCAGGGACAGCTCACCCCTCCACTTT,CASGFRDSSPLHF
TRBJ2-7,14,.,TRBV2,.,TGTGCCAGCAGAGAAACAGGGCATTTCTACGAGCAGTACTTC,CASRETGHFYEQYF
TRBJ2-2,13,.,TRBV7-2,few,TGTGCCAGCAGCTTACAGGGTGCCGGGGAGCTGTTTTTT,CASSLQGAGELFF
TRBJ2-3,14,TRBD2,TRBV7-9,once,TGTGCCAGCAGCGTTAGCGGGGTGGGGGATACGCAGTATTTT,CASSVSGVGDTQYF
TRBJ2-7,10,.,TRBV10-1,once,TGCGCCAGCATTAATTACGAGCAGTACTTC,CASINYEQYF
TRBJ2-5,12,TRBD2,TRBV6-5,.,TGTGCCAGCAGGGGGACTAGCTTCCGCCAGTACTTC,CASRGTSFRQYF
TRBJ2-1,15,TRBD2,TRBV4-2,few,TGTGCCAGCAGCCAAGATGAGGGAGGGCCCGATGAGCAGTTCTTC,CASSQDEGGPDEQFF
TRBJ2-3,15,TRBD2,TRBV6-4,.,TGTGCCACCACGATCTCGGGACTAGACACAGATACGCAGTATTTT,CATTISGLDTDTQYF
TRBJ1-4,14,.,TRBV6-4,.,TGTGCCAGCAGTGCTTACGATGGGGCCGAAAAACTGTTTTTT,CASSAYDGAEKLFF
TRBJ2-1,17,TRBD2,TRBV7-3,.,TGTGCCAGCAGCTTCGGCCCACCGGGACTAGCGGGAGATGAGCAGTTCTTC,CASSFGPPGLAGDEQFF
TRBJ2-7,13,.,TRBV6-1,few,TGTGCCAGCAGTGGGTGGCAGGGTAGCGAGCAGTACTTC,CASSGWQGSEQYF
TRBJ2-7,12,.,TRBV28,few,TGTGCCAGCAGGGAGGGACGCCGCGAGCAGTACTTC,CASREGRREQYF
TRBJ1-2,14,TRBD1,TRBV2,.,TGTGCCAGCAGAGGTTTGGGACAGCTGTTTGGCTACACCTTC,CASRGLGQLFGYTF
TRBJ2-6,19,TRBD2,TRBV7-9,few,TGTGCCAGCAGCTGGACGGGGGGGAGGACCTCCTCTGGGGCCAACGTCCTGACTTTC,CASSWTGGRTSSGANVLTF
TRBJ2-7,17,.,TRBV11-2,.,TGTGCCAGCAGCTTAGAGGGTACATACAGTAGCTCCTACGAGCAGTACTTC,CASSLEGTYSSSYEQYF
TRBJ2-7,15,TRBD2,TRBV7-6,.,TGTGCCAGCAGCCTGACTAGCGGGAGCCTATACGAGCAGTACTTC,CASSLTSGSLYEQYF
TRBJ2-3,16,TRBD2,TRBV7-9,.,TGTGCCAGCAGCTACCCTAGCGGGAGGTCCCCAGATACGCAGTATTTT,CASSYPSGRSPDTQYF
TRBJ1-1,14,.,TRBV10-3,.,TGTGCCATCACCCAGGGCGTCGCGAACACTGAAGCTTTCTTT,CAITQGVANTEAFF
TRBJ2-7,14,TRBD1,TRBV27,.,TGTGCCAGCAGTTCCCAGGGGGTAAGGTACGAGCAGTACTTC,CASSSQGVRYEQYF
TRBJ2-2,15,.,TRBV4-1,.,TGCGCCAGCAGCCAAGAACCTATTTTAACCGGGGAGCTGTTTTTT,CASSQEPILTGELFF
TRBJ1-1,17,.,TRBV12-5,.,TGTGCTAGTGGTTTGGTCGGCTCAACTCGGGGGACCACTGAAGCTTTCTTT,CASGLVGSTRGTTEAFF
TRBJ1-1,14,.,TRBV19,.,TGTGCCAGTAGTATCGGACACATGAACACTGAAGCTTTCTTT,CASSIGHMNTEAFF
TRBJ1-5,14,TRBD1,TRBV15,.,TGTGCCACCAGCACCGGGACAGTTGATCAGCCCCAGCATTTT,CATSTGTVDQPQHF
TRBJ1-3,16,TRBD1,TRBV10-3,.,TGTGCCTCTCAGCGGACAGGCCGGACAAATGGAAACACCATATATTTT,CASQRTGRTNGNTIYF